The text below deals with one T cell receptor (beta chain). Its antigen remains unknown. CDR3 length equals 14 residues. Germline trimming cut 3 bases from V and 4 bases from J; bases unmatched to any gene: 4. The germline V gene has CDR1 LGHDT and CDR2 YNNKEL (reference sequence). These data originate in a study of T cell responses to AZD1222 COVID-19 vaccine. General study points: Close to half of all spike-specific TCRs reportedly target regions of the variants that are unmutated.

The protocol was immunoSEQ multiplex PCR, while the TCRdb copy is restricted to in-frame clones and leaves out a portion. The sample carries over 55,000 clones, 84% recorded once. This TCR derives from an adult in good health. The sample in question was peripheral blood, obtained on day 0 of AZD1222 vaccination. The genes are TRBV3-1 (or the pseudogene TRBV3-2) and TRBJ1-2; 8 nucleotides agree with TRBD1. This chain's CDR3 is CASSQGQVSYGYTF. The CDR3 nucleotides are TGTGCCAGCAGCCAGGGACAGGTCTCCTATGGCTACACCTTC.